The next 14 T cell receptor beta chains were all read from a single sample in a study of blood T cell repertoires in COVID-19. Libraries were prepared by immunoSEQ multiplex PCR; TCRdb keeps only in-frame clonotypes and omits some of them. The sample contains about 190,000 clones, roughly 83% of which appear only once. Sequencing was performed on PBMCs or T cells enriched from blood (not recorded which). These receptors all come from a woman aged 25 to 39 who had recovered from COVID-19.

This chain uses TRBV2 with TRBJ1-5; D is possibly TRBD1 (5 bases). Trimming cost V 4 bases and J 3 bases, with 13 bases left between them. Germline CDR1 is SNHLY and CDR2 is FYNNEI. This CDR3 has 15 residues. The CDR3 loop is CASSVDSPLNQPQHF. CDR3 coding DNA: TGTGCCAGCAGTGTTGACAGCCCACTCAATCAGCCCCAGCATTTT.

The CDR3, as DNA: TGTGCCAGCAGTGAGACAAGGCCGGCCACTGAAGCTTTCTTT. It is translated as CASSETRPATEAFF. The V and J genes are TRBV28 and TRBJ1-1; D not certain. This CDR3 region has 14 residues. V was cut by 5 bases and J by 4 bases, with 14 bases left in between. From germline, CDR1 is MDHEN and CDR2 SYDVKM.

The chain couples TRBV28 to TRBJ2-4; 9 nucleotides align to TRBD1. This CDR3 contains 17 residues. With 8 bases clipped from V and 6 bases from J, the junction kept 17 bases outside the gene matches. Per germline, CDR1 MDHEN and CDR2 SYDVKM. The chain's CDR3 is CASLTLGQGKSRNIQYF. The CDR3 nucleotides are TGTGCCAGCCTTACCCTGGGACAGGGAAAGTCCAGAAACATTCAGTACTTC.

This clone was seen a single time. This sequence joins TRBV5-1 and TRBJ2-1; D is possibly TRBD2 (6 bases). This CDR3 contains 16 residues. CDR1 is SGHRS, CDR2 YFSETQ, per germline. Between the trimmed V and J ends, which lost 4 bases and 0 bases, there was a span of 14 bases. CDR3 region: CASSLEGRNSYNEQFF. The DNA for the CDR3 is TGCGCCAGCAGCCTGGAGGGGCGGAACTCCTACAATGAGCAGTTCTTC.

This chain joins TRBV28 and TRBJ2-2; D perhaps matches TRBD2 (5 bases). V lost 1 base to trimming and J lost 4 bases, with 16 bases between them. CDR3 size: 17 residues. Germline CDR1 MDHEN, CDR2 SYDVKM. CDR3 DNA: TGTGCCAGCAGTTTATCCAGGCTAGCATTATTCACCGGGGAGCTGTTTTTT. Protein sequence: CASSLSRLALFTGELFF.

This clone was seen a single time. The rearrangement uses TRBV28 and TRBJ1-6, with D possibly matching TRBD1 (6 bases). Trimming took 2 bases from V and 7 from J, leaving 12 bases between them. The CDR3 covers 15 residues. Germline CDR1 reads MDHEN; CDR2 reads SYDVKM. CDR3 in amino acids: CASSLDGTSNSPLHF. The DNA for the CDR3 is TGTGCCAGCAGTTTAGATGGGACATCCAATTCACCCCTCCACTTT. The entire variable domain, with the rest obtained from reference TRBV28 and TRBJ1-6, is as follows: DVKVTQSSRYLVKRTGEKVFLECVQDMDHENMFWYRQDPGLGLRLIYFSYDVKMKEKGDIPEGYSVSREKKERFSLILESASTNQTSMYLCASSLDGTSNSPLHFGNGTRLTVT.

This rearrangement joins TRBV5-1 to TRBJ2-7; 8 bases are a match to TRBD2. This CDR3 has 15 residues. Trimming cost V 5 bases and J 5 bases; bases outside gene matches: 12. Germline V gene lookup returns CDR1 SGHRS and CDR2 YFSETQ. The CDR3 protein is CASSGLERELNEQYF. In DNA, the CDR3 is TGCGCCAGCAGTGGATTGGAGCGGGAGCTCAACGAGCAGTACTTC.

The chain uses TRBV3-1 (or the pseudogene TRBV3-2) and TRBJ1-2, with D possibly matching TRBD1 (6 bases). Germline V gives CDR1 LGHDT, CDR2 YNNKEL (reference sequence). Trimming removed 2 bases from V and 7 bases from J, with 14 bases in between. The length of the CDR3 is 14 residues. CDR3 sequence reads: CASSQFGGLGGYTF. CDR3 DNA sequence: TGTGCCAGCAGCCAATTCGGGGGGCTAGGTGGCTACACCTTC.

The genes are TRBV24-1 and TRBJ2-5; TRBD2 matches at 7 bases. The V gene end was trimmed by 5 bases and the J gene end by 7 bases; junction bases not matched to a gene: 12. The CDR3 sequence is 15 residues long. Per germline, CDR1 KGHDR and CDR2 SFDVKD. The CDR3 DNA reads TGTGCCACCAGTGCAGCGACTAGCCCCTTTTCGACCCAGTACTTC. Protein product: CATSAATSPFSTQYF.

The gene calls are TRBV7-2 and TRBJ2-1, with D possibly TRBD2 on 6 matching bases. Trimming cost V 5 bases and J 3 bases, with 14 bases left between them. The V gene's germline CDR1 is SGHTA and CDR2 FQGNSA. This CDR3 comprises 15 residues. CDR3 bases: TGTGCCAGCAGCGCCTATAGCGGCTTCTACAATGAGCAGTTCTTC. This gives the protein CASSAYSGFYNEQFF.

The sample holds one count of this clone. V usage is TRBV28 and J usage is TRBJ1-4, with 12 bases that match TRBD1. The V gene's germline CDR1 is MDHEN and CDR2 SYDVKM. The CDR3 is 17 amino acids. Unmatched junction bases numbered 5, after V lost 2 bases and J lost 4 bases. CDR3 region: CASSLGTGGRNNEKLFF. The CDR3 DNA sequence: TGTGCCAGCAGTTTAGGGACAGGGGGCAGGAATAATGAAAAACTGTTTTTT.

This clone was seen only a few times. The rearrangement uses TRBV3-1 (or the pseudogene TRBV3-2) and TRBJ2-2, with TRBD2 identical over 8 bases. V trimming: 4 bases; J trimming: 5 bases; junction bases outside the gene matches: 6. CDR1 is LGHDT, CDR2 YNNKEL, per germline (reference sequence). The CDR3 is made up of 15 amino acids. The DNA of the CDR3 is TGTGCCAGCAGCCCGGCCGGGGGGGGAACCGGGGAGCTGTTTTTT. It translates to CASSPAGGGTGELFF.

The V gene is TRBV27, the J gene TRBJ2-7; the match to TRBD2 covers 7 bases. CDR3 size: 14 residues. Trimming took 3 bases from V and 3 from J; bases not matched to a gene: 5. From germline, CDR1 is MNHEY and CDR2 SMNVEV (reference sequence). The CDR3 region is CASSFAASGYEQYF. In nucleotides, the CDR3 is TGTGCCAGCAGTTTTGCGGCTAGCGGCTACGAGCAGTACTTC.

V and J are TRBV24-1 and TRBJ1-2; weak D call: TRBD1 (6 bases). CDR1 and CDR2 from the germline V gene are KGHDR and SFDVKD. Trimming took off 3 bases at V and 8 bases at J, with 15 bases between the two ends. The CDR3 runs to 14 residues. The CDR3, as DNA: TGTGCCACCAGTGATCCTGCAGGGGTTGGAGGCTACACCTTC. Translated: CATSDPAGVGGYTF.